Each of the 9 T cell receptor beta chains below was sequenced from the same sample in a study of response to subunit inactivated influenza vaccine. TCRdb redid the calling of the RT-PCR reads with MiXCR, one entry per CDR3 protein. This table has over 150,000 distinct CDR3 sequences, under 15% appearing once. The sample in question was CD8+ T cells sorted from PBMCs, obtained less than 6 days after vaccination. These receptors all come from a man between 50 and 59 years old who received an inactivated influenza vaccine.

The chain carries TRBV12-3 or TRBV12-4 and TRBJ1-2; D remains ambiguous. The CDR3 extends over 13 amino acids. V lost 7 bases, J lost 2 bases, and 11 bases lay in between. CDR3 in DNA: TGTGCCAGCACCCTGACGGTGAACTATGGCTACACCTTC. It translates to CASTLTVNYGYTF.

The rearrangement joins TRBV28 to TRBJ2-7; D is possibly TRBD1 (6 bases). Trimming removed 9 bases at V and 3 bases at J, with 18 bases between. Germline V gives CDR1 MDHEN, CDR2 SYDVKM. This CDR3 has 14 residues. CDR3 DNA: TGTGCCAGTCAAACTCGGGACACTCACTACGAGCAGTACTTC. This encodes CASQTRDTHYEQYF.

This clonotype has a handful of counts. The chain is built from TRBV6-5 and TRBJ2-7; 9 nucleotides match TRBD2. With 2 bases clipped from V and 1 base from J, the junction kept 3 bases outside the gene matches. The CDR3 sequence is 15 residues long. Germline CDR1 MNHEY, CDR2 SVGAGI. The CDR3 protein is CASSYATSGSYEQYF. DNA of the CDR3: TGTGCCAGCAGTTACGCGACTAGCGGATCCTACGAGCAGTACTTC.

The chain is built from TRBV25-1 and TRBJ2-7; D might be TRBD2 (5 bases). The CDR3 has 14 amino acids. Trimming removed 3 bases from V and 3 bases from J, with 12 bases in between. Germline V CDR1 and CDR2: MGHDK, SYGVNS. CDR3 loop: CASSELDGVYEQYF. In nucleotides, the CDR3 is TGTGCCAGCAGTGAGTTGGACGGGGTCTACGAGCAGTACTTC.

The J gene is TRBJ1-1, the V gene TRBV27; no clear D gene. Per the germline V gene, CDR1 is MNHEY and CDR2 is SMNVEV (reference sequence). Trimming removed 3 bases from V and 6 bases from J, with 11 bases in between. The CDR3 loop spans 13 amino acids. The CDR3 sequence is CASSFIGESEAFF. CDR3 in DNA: TGTGCCAGCAGTTTCATCGGAGAATCTGAAGCTTTCTTT.

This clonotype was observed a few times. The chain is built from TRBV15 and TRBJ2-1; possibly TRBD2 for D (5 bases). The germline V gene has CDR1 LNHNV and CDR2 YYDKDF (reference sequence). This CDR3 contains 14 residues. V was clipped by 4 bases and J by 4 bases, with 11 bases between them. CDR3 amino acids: CATSMSGNYNEQFF. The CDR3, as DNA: TGTGCCACCAGCATGTCCGGGAATTACAATGAGCAGTTCTTC.

CDR3 DNA sequence: TGTGCCAGCAGCTTAAGTTCAGGGACGAATGAAAAACTGTTTTTT. Encoded protein: CASSLSSGTNEKLFF. The V call is TRBV7-9, the J call TRBJ1-4; a weak D match, TRBD1 (5 bases). Between the trimmed V and J ends, which lost 2 bases and 5 bases, there was a span of 12 bases. Germline V gives CDR1 SEHNR, CDR2 FQNEAQ (reference sequence). The CDR3 covers 15 residues.

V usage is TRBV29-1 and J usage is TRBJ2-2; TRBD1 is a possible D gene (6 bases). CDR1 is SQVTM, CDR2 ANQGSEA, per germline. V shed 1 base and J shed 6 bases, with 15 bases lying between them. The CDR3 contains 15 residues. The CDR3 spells CSVEAGRGRPGELFF. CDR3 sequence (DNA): TGCAGCGTTGAAGCTGGCAGGGGAAGGCCCGGGGAGCTGTTTTTT.

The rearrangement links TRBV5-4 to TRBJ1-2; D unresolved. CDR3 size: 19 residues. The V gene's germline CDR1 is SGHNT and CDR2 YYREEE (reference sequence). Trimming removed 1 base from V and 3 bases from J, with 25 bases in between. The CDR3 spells CASSLRSRNPLSPYYGYTF. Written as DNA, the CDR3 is TGTGCCAGCAGCTTGAGGAGCAGGAACCCCCTATCACCCTACTATGGCTACACCTTC.